These 25 T cell receptor beta chains share one sample of origin, sequenced in a study of blood T cell repertoires in COVID-19. The table came from immunoSEQ multiplex PCR; TCRdb's copy has only in-frame clones and leaves some out. The sample has approximately 80,000 clones, 70% to 90% seen once. The sequenced material came from peripheral blood. The source is a man between 35 and 55 years old with acute or convalescent COVID-19.

The J gene is TRBJ1-1, the V gene TRBV9, with D possibly matching TRBD1 (5 bases). Germline CDR1 and CDR2: SGDLS and YYNGEE. Trimming pared 0 bases from V and 6 bases from J, leaving 15 bases between. The CDR3 contains 15 residues. CDR3 DNA: TGTGCCAGCAGCGTAGGACAGTCTTGGTCTGCTGAAGCTTTCTTT. The encoded protein is CASSVGQSWSAEAFF.

The V gene is TRBV7-2, the J gene TRBJ2-5; TRBD2 is a possible D gene (6 bases). The germline V and J ends were trimmed by 1 base and 1 base, with 10 bases remaining between them. This CDR3 is 15 amino acids long. Germline values: CDR1 SGHTA, CDR2 FQGNSA. The CDR3, as DNA: TGTGCCAGCAGCTTAGACGGGGGAGTCCAAGAGACCCAGTACTTC. Its translation: CASSLDGGVQETQYF.

J is TRBJ1-5 and V is TRBV21-1; TRBD1, as called in the table, went unchecked against the DNA. TRBV21-1 is a pseudogene. CDR3 length equals 18 residues. CDR3 DNA sequence: TGTGCCAGCAGCTTAATTACCCCGGGACAGTATAGCAATCAGCCCCAGCATTTT. Amino acid sequence: CASSLITPGQYSNQPQHF.

CDR3 sequence reads: CASSSGLGFEQYF. The CDR3 bases are TGTGCCAGCAGTTCCGGACTAGGCTTCGAGCAGTACTTC. This chain connects TRBV27 to TRBJ2-7; 7 nucleotides agree with TRBD2. The CDR3 is 13 amino acids. The junction had 6 bases not matched to a gene; V was cut back by 4 bases and J by 6 bases. Germline V CDR1 and CDR2: MNHEY, SMNVEV (reference sequence).

The chain carries TRBV4-1 and TRBJ2-1; no clear D. CDR3 length equals 14 residues. The germline V gene encodes CDR1 MGHRA and CDR2 YSYEKL. The ends were cut back, 1 base at V and 10 bases at J, with 14 bases in the middle. CDR3 in DNA: TGCGCCAGCAGCCAAGCGCCAGGTGGCTTCGAGCAGTTCTTC. Residues: CASSQAPGGFEQFF.

The chain carries TRBV12-3 or TRBV12-4 and TRBJ1-1, with 9 bases lining up with TRBD1. V lost 10 bases to trimming and J lost 5 bases; unmatched junction nucleotides: 5. This CDR3 has 12 amino acids. The CDR3 is CATDRGATEAFF. CDR3 coding DNA: TGTGCCACTGACAGGGGGGCGACTGAAGCTTTCTTT.

The chain has TRBV6-5 and TRBJ2-3; TRBD1 matches at 9 bases. V was pared by 7 bases and J by 4 bases, with 6 bases of the junction left unmatched. CDR3 length: 14 residues. Germline V lookup: CDR1 MNHEY, CDR2 SVGAGI. In nucleotides, the CDR3 is TGTGCCAGCAAGCGGGACAGGGCCCCAGATACGCAGTATTTT. Translating it yields CASKRDRAPDTQYF.

This chain connects TRBV5-1 to TRBJ1-1; no clear D. Trimming took 2 bases from V and 0 from J, leaving 17 bases between them. In germline, CDR1 is SGHRS, CDR2 YFSETQ. CDR3 length: 17 amino acids. CDR3 protein: CASSFVQRSDMNTEAFF. The CDR3 region has the DNA TGCGCCAGCAGCTTCGTTCAGCGTAGTGATATGAACACTGAAGCTTTCTTT.

This clone was seen a handful of times. This sample includes further DNA sequences coding for the same CDR3. The CDR3 spells CASSPTGRDYGYTF. The CDR3 DNA follows: TGTGCCAGCAGCCCGACAGGGCGGGACTATGGCTACACCTTC. This sequence joins TRBV9 and TRBJ1-2; 7 bases line up with TRBD1. J gave up 3 bases and V 4 bases, and 6 bases lay outside the gene matches. The CDR3 contains 14 residues. Germline lookup yields CDR1 SGDLS and CDR2 YYNGEE.

This sequence joins TRBV3-1 (or the pseudogene TRBV3-2) and TRBJ1-1; D gene ambiguous. V gave up 1 base and J gave up 5 bases, with 8 bases separating them. Germline CDR1 LGHDT, CDR2 YNNKEL (reference sequence). The CDR3 extends over 13 amino acids. The CDR3 coding sequence is TGTGCCAGCAGCCAAGGGGAGTGGACTGAAGCTTTCTTT. This translates into CASSQGEWTEAFF.

The chain combines TRBV5-8 with TRBJ1-4; TRBD1 matches at 7 bases. V gave up 1 base and J gave up 2 bases; unmatched junction bases: 5. This CDR3 is built from 16 residues. Germline-derived CDR1 and CDR2 are SGHTS and YDEGEE. DNA for the CDR3: TGTGCCAGCAGCTTGAGGGGGCTGGGCACTAATGAAAAACTGTTTTTT. Its protein is CASSLRGLGTNEKLFF.

The rearrangement links TRBV7-2 to TRBJ2-3, with D tentatively TRBD2 (6 bases). Trimming removed 7 bases at V and 3 bases at J, with 17 bases between. This CDR3 spans 15 amino acids. Germline V lookup: CDR1 SGHTA, CDR2 FQGNSA. The CDR3 spells CASTTVSGGTDTQYF. DNA for the CDR3: TGTGCCAGCACGACAGTCTCCGGGGGAACAGATACGCAGTATTTT.

This clone was counted only a few times. V gene TRBV4-2 combines with J gene TRBJ2-2; possible D gene TRBD2, 6 bases. The V gene's germline CDR1 is LGHNA and CDR2 YNFKEQ. V was pared by 4 bases and J by 0 bases, with 9 bases between. This CDR3 is 15 amino acids long. CDR3 coding DNA: TGTGCCAGCAGCCCTCAGCGGGCGAACACCGGGGAGCTGTTTTTT. Protein sequence: CASSPQRANTGELFF.

V is TRBV15 and J is TRBJ2-7; no clear D. The ends were cut back, 0 bases at V and 3 bases at J, with 6 bases in the middle. Germline CDR1 reads LNHNV; CDR2 reads YYDKDF (reference sequence). The CDR3 loop spans 13 amino acids. Here the CDR3 DNA reads TGTGCCACCAGCAGAGACCCTAGCTACGAGCAGTACTTC. It yields the protein CATSRDPSYEQYF.

This clone appeared once. This rearrangement joins TRBV5-1 to TRBJ2-6; 7 bases are shared with TRBD1. The V gene end was trimmed by 4 bases and the J gene end by 0 bases; junction bases not matched to a gene: 7. The germline gives CDR1 SGHRS, CDR2 YFSETQ. This CDR3 spans 17 amino acids. CDR3 sequence: CASSTRTGDSGANVLTF. CDR3 bases: TGCGCCAGCAGCACGCGGACAGGAGACTCTGGGGCCAACGTCCTGACTTTC.

This chain uses TRBV9 with TRBJ2-2, with a weak D call TRBD1 (6 bases). The germline V gene has CDR1 SGDLS and CDR2 YYNGEE. V lost 0 bases and J lost 4, with 10 bases in between. The length of the CDR3 is 15 residues. CDR3: CASSVGGGPTGELFF. The DNA of the CDR3 is TGTGCCAGCAGCGTAGGAGGGGGACCCACCGGGGAGCTGTTTTTT.

The chain recombines TRBV4-1 with TRBJ2-1; 10 nucleotides line up with TRBD2. CDR1 and CDR2 from the germline V gene are MGHRA and YSYEKL. Germline trimming cut 0 bases from V and 0 bases from J; bases unmatched to any gene: 5. This CDR3 comprises 18 residues. The CDR3 coding sequence is TGCGCCAGCAGCCAAGATTCCGGACTAGCGGCCTCCTACAATGAGCAGTTCTTC. It specifies CASSQDSGLAASYNEQFF.

This chain joins TRBV6-2 or TRBV6-3 and TRBJ2-2; 11 positions agree with TRBD2. Germline lookup yields CDR1 MNHEY and CDR2 SVGEGT. The CDR3 covers 17 residues. Trimming at V came to 2 bases and at J to 5 bases, leaving 7 bases not matched to a gene. This chain's CDR3 is CASSYQVLAGGTGELFF. The DNA for the CDR3 is TGTGCCAGCAGTTACCAAGTCTTAGCGGGAGGGACCGGGGAGCTGTTTTTT.

The chain has TRBV5-4 and TRBJ2-3, with D possibly being TRBD2 (6 bases). V gave up 1 base and J gave up 3 bases, with 15 bases separating them. This CDR3 spans 16 amino acids. Germline lookup yields CDR1 SGHNT and CDR2 YYREEE (reference sequence). The CDR3 spells CASSLFVPGVTDTQYF. Here the CDR3 DNA reads TGTGCCAGCAGCTTGTTTGTCCCGGGAGTGACAGATACGCAGTATTTT. The full variable domain, rest sourced from reference TRBV5-4 and TRBJ2-3, is ETGVTQSPTHLIKTRGQQVTLRCSSQSGHNTVSWYQQALGQGPQFIFQYYREEENGRGNFPPRFSGLQFPNYSSELNVNALELDDSALYLCASSLFVPGVTDTQYFGPGTRLTVL.

The CDR3 DNA reads as TGTGCCGTAATAGAAGGGGGCGCCGGGGCTTTCTTT. This sequence encodes CAVIEGGAGAFF. The chain is built from TRBV2 and TRBJ1-1, with 7 bases matching TRBD1. The CDR3 extends over 12 amino acids. Germline CDR1 reads SNHLY; CDR2 reads FYNNEI. Germline trimming cut 11 bases from V and 11 bases from J; bases unmatched to any gene: 14. Full variable domain (rest looked up from reference TRBV2 and TRBJ1-1): EPEVTQTPSHQVTQMGQEVILRCVPISNHLYFYWYRQILGQKVEFLVSFYNNEISEKSEIFDDQFSVERPDGSNFTLKIRSTKLEDSAMYFCAVIEGGAGAFFGQGTRLTVV.

The chain carries TRBV4-1 and TRBJ2-1; weak D call: TRBD1 (6 bases). V was clipped by 3 bases and J by 2 bases, with 11 bases between them. The CDR3 runs to 15 residues. Germline lookup yields CDR1 MGHRA and CDR2 YSYEKL. The CDR3 DNA is TGCGCCAGCAGCCACCCGACAGGCACCTACAATGAGCAGTTCTTC. It translates to CASSHPTGTYNEQFF.

The chain joins TRBV9 to TRBJ2-4, with 8 nucleotides matching TRBD1. V shed 4 bases and J 7 bases; nucleotides not matched to a gene: 10. The CDR3 totals 15 residues. Germline V gives CDR1 SGDLS, CDR2 YYNGEE. The CDR3 nucleotides read TGTGCCAGCAGCTACGGACAGGGAAAACTTAACATTCAGTACTTC. It is translated as CASSYGQGKLNIQYF.

This sequence joins TRBV27 and TRBJ1-1, with D tentatively TRBD1 (5 bases). This CDR3 has 15 residues. V was cut by 7 bases and J by 3 bases, with 18 bases left in between. The germline CDR1 and CDR2 sequences are MNHEY and SMNVEV (reference sequence). The chain's CDR3 is CASNPGGGRDTEAFF. CDR3 coding DNA: TGTGCCAGCAACCCCGGCGGGGGGAGGGACACTGAAGCTTTCTTT.

The rearrangement joins TRBV11-2 to TRBJ1-1, with 8 bases fitting TRBD1. Germline values: CDR1 SGHAT, CDR2 FQNNGV. V was pared by 2 bases and J by 2 bases, with 7 bases of the junction left unmatched. The CDR3 is 16 amino acids. Written as DNA, the CDR3 is TGTGCCAGCAGCTTACTCCGACAGGGGTCCAACACTGAAGCTTTCTTT. Residues: CASSLLRQGSNTEAFF.

V is TRBV18 and J is TRBJ2-5; perhaps TRBD2 as D (7 bases). Deletions cut 3 bases from V and 1 base from J, with 9 bases between. From germline, CDR1 is KGHSH and CDR2 LQKENI. This CDR3 contains 14 residues. CDR3 loop: CASSPRGAQETQYF. DNA for the CDR3: TGTGCCAGCTCACCCCGGGGGGCCCAAGAGACCCAGTACTTC.